The 27 T cell receptor beta chains in this list originate from one sample, sequenced in a study of blood T cell repertoires in COVID-19. The table came from immunoSEQ multiplex PCR; TCRdb's copy has only in-frame clones and leaves some out. The repertoire consists of approximately 330,000 clones, with under 90% occurring once and the leading ten covering over 9%. Sample: PBMCs or T cells enriched from blood (not recorded which). These receptors were collected from a woman aged 25 to 39 who had recovered from COVID-19.

This clone has only one observation. This rearrangement joins TRBV19 to TRBJ1-2; D remains ambiguous. Germline CDR1 and CDR2: LNHDA and SQIVND (reference sequence). V lost 1 base to trimming and J lost 3 bases, with 12 bases between them. The CDR3 runs to 15 residues. The CDR3 sequence: CASSIVSNSYYGYTF. The CDR3 DNA reads as TGTGCCAGTAGTATAGTCTCTAATTCGTACTATGGCTACACCTTC.

The chain couples TRBV7-6 to TRBJ2-7; the match to TRBD2 covers 10 bases. The J segment lost 5 bases and the V segment lost 4 bases, leaving 8 bases of the junction unmatched. Germline V gives CDR1 SGHVS, CDR2 FNYEAQ. The CDR3 runs 15 residues. CDR3 nucleotides: TGTGCCAGCAGCTCGGGACTAGCGATGATCAACGAGCAGTACTTC. Protein sequence: CASSSGLAMINEQYF. The variable domain in full, with the rest retrieved from reference TRBV7-6 and TRBJ2-7, is GAGVSQSPRYKVTKRGQDVALRCDPISGHVSLYWYRQALGQGPEFLTYFNYEAQQDKSGLPNDRFSAERPEGSISTLTIQRTEQRDSAMYRCASSSGLAMINEQYFGPGTRLTVT.

The chain combines TRBV7-2 with TRBJ1-2, with D unresolved. Looked up from germline, CDR1 is SGHTA and CDR2 is FQGNSA. The V and J ends lost 6 bases and 4 bases respectively, with 12 bases between them. This CDR3 spans 13 amino acids. CDR3 region: CASSLNRVYGYTF. The CDR3 DNA reads as TGTGCCAGCAGTCTAAATCGGGTCTATGGCTACACCTTC. The whole variable domain, filled in from reference TRBV7-2 and TRBJ1-2, reads GAGVSQSPSNKVTEKGKDVELRCDPISGHTALYWYRQSLGQGLEFLIYFQGNSAPDKSGLPSDRFSAERTGGSVSTLTIQRTQQEDSAVYLCASSLNRVYGYTFGSGTRLTVV.

The J gene is TRBJ2-1, the V gene TRBV9, with TRBD1 matching 10 bases. Losses at the gene ends were 4 bases for V and 10 bases for J; bases not matched to a gene: 20. In germline, CDR1 is SGDLS, CDR2 YYNGEE. The CDR3 has 18 residues. In nucleotides, the CDR3 is TGTGCCAGCAGCCTACCCGACCTCGACACGGGACAGGGGTTCGAGCAGTTCTTC. Translated, it gives CASSLPDLDTGQGFEQFF.

The chain is built from TRBV6-1 and TRBJ2-7; D remains ambiguous. CDR3 size: 11 residues. V lost 4 bases and J 3 bases, leaving 4 bases between the germline ends. Per germline, CDR1 MNHNS and CDR2 SASEGT. The CDR3: CASSAIYEQYF. The DNA of the CDR3 is TGTGCCAGCAGTGCTATCTACGAGCAGTACTTC.

The rearrangement joins TRBV6-5 to TRBJ1-1; 7 bases are a match to TRBD1. Germline-derived CDR1 and CDR2 are MNHEY and SVGAGI. This CDR3 has 12 residues. V trimming: 6 bases; J trimming: 6 bases; junction bases outside the gene matches: 4. In nucleotides, the CDR3 is TGTGCCAGCAGAAACAGGGGAGCTGAAGCTTTCTTT. Encoded protein: CASRNRGAEAFF.

The rearrangement uses TRBV7-6 and TRBJ2-7; 9 positions agree with TRBD2. The trim removed 5 bases at V and 4 bases at J, leaving 12 bases unmatched. The CDR3 is 16 residues long. Germline V gene data show CDR1 as SGHVS and CDR2 as FNYEAQ. The CDR3 spells CASSPKKTSGSYEQYF. The CDR3 DNA sequence: TGTGCCAGCAGCCCCAAAAAGACTAGCGGCAGTTACGAGCAGTACTTC.

The CDR3 sequence: CASGTLDEQFF. The CDR3 region has the DNA TGTGCCAGTGGGACTCTCGATGAGCAGTTCTTC. The chain combines TRBV19 with TRBJ2-1, with a weak D call TRBD2 (6 bases). V lost 8 bases to trimming and J lost 8 bases, with 10 bases between them. Germline V CDR1 and CDR2: LNHDA, SQIVND (reference sequence). The CDR3 length is 11 residues.

V usage is TRBV28 and J usage is TRBJ2-7, with D uncertain. The ends were cut back, 2 bases at V and 0 bases at J, with 8 bases in the middle. The CDR3 length is 14 residues. From germline, CDR1 is MDHEN and CDR2 SYDVKM. CDR3 region: CASSLRFYSYEQYF. The CDR3 DNA follows: TGTGCCAGCAGTTTACGGTTTTACTCCTACGAGCAGTACTTC.

The V call is TRBV3-1 (or the pseudogene TRBV3-2), the J call TRBJ2-7; 7 bases match TRBD2. V dropped 3 bases and J dropped 2; count of bases not matched to a gene: 4. CDR3 length equals 14 residues. Germline loops: CDR1 LGHDT, CDR2 YNNKEL (reference sequence). CDR3 bases: TGTGCCAGCAGCCATGGGCGGGAGCCCTACGAGCAGTACTTC. Encoded protein: CASSHGREPYEQYF.

The chain links TRBV24-1 to TRBJ2-3, with TRBD1 matching over 7 bases. CDR3 length: 18 residues. Germline V lookup: CDR1 KGHDR, CDR2 SFDVKD. Germline trimming cut 5 bases from V and 5 bases from J; bases unmatched to any gene: 18. CDR3 region: CATSALGQSGTHGDTQYF. The CDR3 bases are TGTGCCACCAGTGCTCTGGGACAGTCTGGTACACACGGAGATACGCAGTATTTT.

The chain has TRBV2 and TRBJ2-1; the D gene is possibly TRBD2 (6 bases). V was cut by 2 bases and J by 9 bases, with 8 bases left in between. The CDR3 is 12 residues long. The V gene's germline CDR1 is SNHLY and CDR2 FYNNEI. The CDR3 DNA reads as TGTGCCAGCAGTGAATCGGGGGTTGAGCAGTTCTTC. Its protein product is CASSESGVEQFF.

V and J are TRBV4-2 and TRBJ1-2, with TRBD1 matching over 8 bases. Germline CDR1 LGHNA, CDR2 YNFKEQ. Trimming cost V 4 bases and J 6 bases; bases outside gene matches: 7. This CDR3 comprises 14 residues. This chain's CDR3 is CASSLTGTGDGYTF. In nucleotides, the CDR3 is TGTGCCAGCAGCCTAACAGGGACAGGCGATGGCTACACCTTC.

This clone has more than one count but fewer than ten. The rearrangement joins TRBV13 to TRBJ2-7; D is unclear. CDR1 is PRHDT, CDR2 FYEKMQ, per germline (reference sequence). Trimming cost V 1 base and J 5 bases, with 18 bases left between them. The CDR3 totals 16 residues. CDR3 in amino acids: CASSLDRGSLVDEQYF. DNA for the CDR3: TGTGCCAGCAGCTTAGACCGTGGTAGCTTGGTCGACGAGCAGTACTTC.

The chain recombines TRBV24-1 with TRBJ1-3, with TRBD1 matching 8 bases. The CDR3 is 17 amino acids. The germline V gene has CDR1 KGHDR and CDR2 SFDVKD. J was trimmed by 1 base and V by 2 bases; bases with no gene match: 6. CDR3 DNA: TGTGCCACCAGTGATTCGGACAGGGTGTCTTCTGGAAACACCATATATTTT. Its translation: CATSDSDRVSSGNTIYF.

V gene TRBV5-6 combines with J gene TRBJ2-7; 7 nucleotides align to TRBD2. This CDR3 comprises 13 residues. Germline-derived CDR1 and CDR2 are SGHDT and YYEEEE. V lost 0 bases and J lost 6; bases outside the gene matches: 3. As DNA, the CDR3 is TGTGCCAGCAGCTTGGCCTGGGAGGGCGAGCAGTACTTC. It yields the protein CASSLAWEGEQYF.

The rearrangement joins TRBV6-4 to TRBJ2-1; 9 nucleotides align to TRBD2. After removal of 3 bases from V and 10 bases from J, the junction contained 10 bases not matched to a gene. The CDR3 is 15 amino acids. Germline assignment: CDR1 MRHNA and CDR2 SNTAGT. CDR3 loop: CASSERVAGVGEQFF. The CDR3 DNA reads TGTGCCAGCAGTGAGCGGGTAGCGGGAGTGGGGGAGCAGTTCTTC.

The sample holds one count of this clone. The chain couples TRBV7-8 to TRBJ2-1, with D hard to call. The CDR3 totals 13 residues. V was clipped by 3 bases and J by 2 bases, with 5 bases between them. CDR1 is SGHVS, CDR2 FQNEAQ, per germline. This CDR3 reads CASSLGTYNEQFF. The DNA of the CDR3 is TGTGCCAGCAGCTTGGGCACCTACAATGAGCAGTTCTTC.

V usage is TRBV5-1 and J usage is TRBJ2-3; TRBD1 matches at 9 bases. The CDR3 has 14 amino acids. V lost 2 bases, J lost 4 bases, and 2 bases stayed unmatched. Germline V gene sequence: CDR1 SGHRS, CDR2 YFSETQ. The CDR3 is CASSLTGGADTQYF. The CDR3 nucleotides read TGCGCCAGCAGCTTAACAGGGGGCGCAGATACGCAGTATTTT.

CDR3 nucleotide sequence: TGTGCCAGCAGCGAGATTACCGGGACTAGCGGGAGGGAGGATGAGCAGTTCTTC. Protein sequence: CASSEITGTSGREDEQFF. The chain joins TRBV9 to TRBJ2-1, with 16 bases that match TRBD2. Germline CDR1 reads SGDLS; CDR2 reads YYNGEE. The CDR3 loop spans 18 amino acids. J was trimmed by 8 bases and V by 3 bases; bases with no gene match: 11. Variable domain in full (rest from reference TRBV9 and TRBJ2-1): DSGVTQTPKHLITATGQRVTLRCSPRSGDLSVYWYQQSLDQGLQFLIQYYNGEERAKGNILERFSAQQFPDLHSELNLSSLELGDSALYFCASSEITGTSGREDEQFFGPGTRLTVL.

The chain has TRBV3-1 (or the pseudogene TRBV3-2) and TRBJ1-4; D perhaps matches TRBD1 (5 bases). The V end was cut by 0 bases, the J end by 5 bases, with 10 bases between. The CDR3 covers 15 residues. Germline V gene lookup returns CDR1 LGHDT and CDR2 YNNKEL (reference sequence). This CDR3 is CASSQDTGGNEKLFF. Written as DNA, the CDR3 is TGTGCCAGCAGCCAAGACACGGGGGGGAATGAAAAACTGTTTTTT.

The chain carries TRBV12-3 or TRBV12-4 and TRBJ1-5; D unclear. Between the trimmed V and J ends, which lost 2 bases and 3 bases, there was a span of 5 bases. The length of the CDR3 is 13 residues. CDR3 in amino acids: CASSLQYNQPQHF. In nucleotides, the CDR3 is TGTGCCAGCAGTTTACAGTACAATCAGCCCCAGCATTTT.

The chain's CDR3 is CASSFSTGTYANYGYTF. CDR3 nucleotides: TGTGCCAGCAGTTTCTCTACCGGGACATACGCTAACTATGGCTACACCTTC. This sequence joins TRBV27 and TRBJ1-2; perhaps TRBD1 as D (6 bases). Germline CDR1 and CDR2: MNHEY and SMNVEV (reference sequence). The V end lost 3 bases, the J end lost 0 bases, and 17 bases lay between the germline ends. The CDR3 consists of 17 residues.

The genes are TRBV5-1 and TRBJ2-1, with 10 bases fitting TRBD2. CDR1 and CDR2 from the germline V gene are SGHRS and YFSETQ. This CDR3 has 17 amino acids. Unmatched junction bases numbered 7, after V lost 4 bases and J lost 0 bases. CDR3 bases: TGCGCCAGCAGCCCGTTAACTAGCGGGATCTCCTACAATGAGCAGTTCTTC. Translated: CASSPLTSGISYNEQFF.

V and J are TRBV9 and TRBJ2-7, with 10 bases lining up with TRBD1. The CDR3 has 17 residues. The V gene end was trimmed by 4 bases and the J gene end by 4 bases; junction bases not matched to a gene: 14. CDR1 and CDR2 (germline): SGDLS, YYNGEE. CDR3 bases: TGTGCCAGCAGCCCACGGACAGGGGGGTTTCTTTCGTACGAGCAGTACTTC. This sequence encodes CASSPRTGGFLSYEQYF.

The chain couples TRBV5-4 to TRBJ2-5; TRBD1 is a possible D gene (6 bases). This CDR3 is built from 13 residues. Germline V gives CDR1 SGHNT, CDR2 YYREEE (reference sequence). Trimming removed 2 bases from V and 5 bases from J, with 10 bases in between. CDR3: CASSLTGMETQYF. The CDR3 nucleotides read TGTGCCAGCAGCTTAACAGGGATGGAGACCCAGTACTTC.

This chain links TRBV30 with TRBJ2-2; a weak D match, TRBD2 (5 bases). The CDR3 spans 16 residues. The germline V and J ends were trimmed by 3 bases and 5 bases, with 19 bases remaining between them. CDR1 and CDR2 (germline): GTSNPN, SVGIG (reference sequence). The CDR3 DNA reads TGTGCCTGGAGCCACCCATCCGGGGAAGGGACCGGGGAGCTGTTTTTT. This codes for CAWSHPSGEGTGELFF.